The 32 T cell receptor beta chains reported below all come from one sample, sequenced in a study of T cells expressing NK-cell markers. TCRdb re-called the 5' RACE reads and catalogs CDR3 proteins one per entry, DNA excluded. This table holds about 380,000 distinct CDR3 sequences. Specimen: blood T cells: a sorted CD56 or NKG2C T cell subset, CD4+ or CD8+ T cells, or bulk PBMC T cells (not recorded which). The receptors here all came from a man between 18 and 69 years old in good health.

CDR3 residues: CASRPGLAGLDTQYF. The chain carries TRBV6-2 or TRBV6-3 and TRBJ2-3; TCRdb's D call, TRBD2, is unchecked because there is no DNA. In germline, CDR1 is MNHEY, CDR2 SVGEGT. CDR3 length: 15 amino acids.

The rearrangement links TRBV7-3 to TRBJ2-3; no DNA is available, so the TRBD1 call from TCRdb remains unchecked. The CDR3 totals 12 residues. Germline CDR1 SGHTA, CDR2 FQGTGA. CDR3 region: CASGVADGGQYF.

The CDR3 loop reads CASSLEPGRGKPQHF. The rearrangement links TRBV5-5 to TRBJ1-5; TCRdb lists TRBD1, though no DNA is available to test this call. Germline CDR1 reads SGHKS; CDR2 reads YYEKEE (reference sequence). The CDR3 runs 15 residues.

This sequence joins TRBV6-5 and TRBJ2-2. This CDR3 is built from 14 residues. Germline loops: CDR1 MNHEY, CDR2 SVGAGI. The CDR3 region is CASSYSGSTGELFF.

This chain's CDR3 is CASSLAGGSRTGELFF. The chain links TRBV12-3 or TRBV12-4 to TRBJ2-2; TCRdb lists TRBD1, though no DNA is available to test this call. The CDR3 length is 16 residues.

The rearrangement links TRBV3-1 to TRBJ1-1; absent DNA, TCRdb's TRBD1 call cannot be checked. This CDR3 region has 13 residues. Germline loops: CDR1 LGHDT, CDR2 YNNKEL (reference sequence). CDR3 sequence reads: CASTGDRNTEAFF.

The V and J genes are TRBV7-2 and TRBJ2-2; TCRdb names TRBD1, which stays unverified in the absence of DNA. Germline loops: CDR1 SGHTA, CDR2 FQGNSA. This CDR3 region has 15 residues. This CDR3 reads CASSSRTTGTGELFF.

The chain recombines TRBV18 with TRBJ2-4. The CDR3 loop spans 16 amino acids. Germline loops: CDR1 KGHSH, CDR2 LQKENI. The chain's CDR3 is CASSPEGSEAKNIQYF.

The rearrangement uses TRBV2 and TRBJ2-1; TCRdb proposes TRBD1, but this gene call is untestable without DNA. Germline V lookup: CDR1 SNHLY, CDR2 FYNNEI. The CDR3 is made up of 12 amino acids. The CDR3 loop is CASSRDYKEQFF.

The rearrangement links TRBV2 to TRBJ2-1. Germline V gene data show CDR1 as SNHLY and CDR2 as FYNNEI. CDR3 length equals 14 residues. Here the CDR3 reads CASSDLLATNEQFF.

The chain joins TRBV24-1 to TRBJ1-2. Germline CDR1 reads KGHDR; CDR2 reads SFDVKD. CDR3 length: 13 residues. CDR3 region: CATSETANYGYTF.

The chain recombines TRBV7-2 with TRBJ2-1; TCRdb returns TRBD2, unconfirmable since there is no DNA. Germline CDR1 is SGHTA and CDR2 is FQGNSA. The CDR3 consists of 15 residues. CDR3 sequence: CASSTRLTNYNEQFF.

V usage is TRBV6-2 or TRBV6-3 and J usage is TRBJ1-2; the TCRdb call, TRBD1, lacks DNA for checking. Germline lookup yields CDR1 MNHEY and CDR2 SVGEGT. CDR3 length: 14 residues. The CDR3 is CASSPTRGKYGYTF.

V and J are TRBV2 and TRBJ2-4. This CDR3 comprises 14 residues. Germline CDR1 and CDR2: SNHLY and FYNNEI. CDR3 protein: CASRANLAKNIQYF.

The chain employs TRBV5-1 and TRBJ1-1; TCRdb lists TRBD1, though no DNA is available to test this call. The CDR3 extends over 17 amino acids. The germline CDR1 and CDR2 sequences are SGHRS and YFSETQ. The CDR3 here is CASKTRTGGVMNTEAFF.

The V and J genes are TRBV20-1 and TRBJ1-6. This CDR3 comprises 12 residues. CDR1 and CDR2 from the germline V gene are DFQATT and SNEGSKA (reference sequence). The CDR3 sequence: CSASIYSSPLHF.

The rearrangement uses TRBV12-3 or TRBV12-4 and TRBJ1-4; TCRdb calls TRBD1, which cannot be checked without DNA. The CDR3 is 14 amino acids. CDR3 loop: CASSFRTGSSKLFF.

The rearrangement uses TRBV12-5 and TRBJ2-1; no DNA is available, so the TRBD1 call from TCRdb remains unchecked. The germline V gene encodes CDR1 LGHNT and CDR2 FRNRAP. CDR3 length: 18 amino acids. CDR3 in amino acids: CASGLVPFGGGPYNEQFF.

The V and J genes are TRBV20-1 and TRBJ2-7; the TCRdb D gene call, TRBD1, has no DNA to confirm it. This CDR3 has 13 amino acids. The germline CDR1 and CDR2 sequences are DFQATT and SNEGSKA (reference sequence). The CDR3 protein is CSAPRDRGYEQYF.

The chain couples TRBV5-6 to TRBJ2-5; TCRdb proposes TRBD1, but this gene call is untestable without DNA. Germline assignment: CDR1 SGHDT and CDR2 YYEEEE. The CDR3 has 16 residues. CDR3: CASSLRELGGQETQYF.

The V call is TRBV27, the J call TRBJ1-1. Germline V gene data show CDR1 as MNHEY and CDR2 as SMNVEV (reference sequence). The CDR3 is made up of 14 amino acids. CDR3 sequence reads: CASTSSWGNTEAFF.

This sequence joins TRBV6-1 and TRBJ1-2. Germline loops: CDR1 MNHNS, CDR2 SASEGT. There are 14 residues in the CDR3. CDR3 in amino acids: CASIEGRLNYGYTF.

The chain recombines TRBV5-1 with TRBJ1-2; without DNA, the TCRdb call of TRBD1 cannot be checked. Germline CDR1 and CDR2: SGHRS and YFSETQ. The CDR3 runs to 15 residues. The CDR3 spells CASSLTPGVPSGYTF.

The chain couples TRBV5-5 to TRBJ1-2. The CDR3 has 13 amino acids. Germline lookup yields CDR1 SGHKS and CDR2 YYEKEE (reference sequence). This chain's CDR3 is CASTMTENYGYTF.

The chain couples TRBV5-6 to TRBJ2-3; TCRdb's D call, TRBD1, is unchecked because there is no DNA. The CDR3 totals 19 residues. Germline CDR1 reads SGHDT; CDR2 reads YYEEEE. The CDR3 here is CASSLVGAFSLSGQSTQYF.

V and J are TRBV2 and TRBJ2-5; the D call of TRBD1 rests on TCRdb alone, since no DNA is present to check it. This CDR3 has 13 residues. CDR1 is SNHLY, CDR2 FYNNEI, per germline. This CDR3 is CASIQGLQETQYF.

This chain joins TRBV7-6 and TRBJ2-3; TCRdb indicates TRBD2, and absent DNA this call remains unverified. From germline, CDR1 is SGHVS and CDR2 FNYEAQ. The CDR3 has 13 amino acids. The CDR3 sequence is CASSGRGVDTQYF.

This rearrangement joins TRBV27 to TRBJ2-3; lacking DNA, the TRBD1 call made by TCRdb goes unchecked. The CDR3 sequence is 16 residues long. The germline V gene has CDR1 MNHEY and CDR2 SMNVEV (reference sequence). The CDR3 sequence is CASSFWGLEDADTQYF.

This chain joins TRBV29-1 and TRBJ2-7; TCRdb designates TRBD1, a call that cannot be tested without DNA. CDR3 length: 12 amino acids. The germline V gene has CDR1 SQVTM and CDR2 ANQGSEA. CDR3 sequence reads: CSVGSRENEQYF.

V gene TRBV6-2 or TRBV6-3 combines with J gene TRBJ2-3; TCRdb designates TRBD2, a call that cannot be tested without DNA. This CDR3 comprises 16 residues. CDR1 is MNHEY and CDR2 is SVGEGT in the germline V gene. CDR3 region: CASSFERGGRPDTQYF.

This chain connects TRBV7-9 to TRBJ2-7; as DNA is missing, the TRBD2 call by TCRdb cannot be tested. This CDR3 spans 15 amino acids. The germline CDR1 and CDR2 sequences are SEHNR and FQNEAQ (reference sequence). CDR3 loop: CASSPHRLAKYEQYF.

The CDR3 region is CASSAHAQGDTQYF. J is TRBJ2-3 and V is TRBV18; the D call of TRBD1 rests on TCRdb alone, since no DNA is present to check it. This CDR3 has 14 amino acids. Germline lookup yields CDR1 KGHSH and CDR2 LQKENI.